The rows below give T cell receptor beta chains drawn from one sample of a study of blood T cell repertoires in COVID-19. Sequenced by immunoSEQ multiplex PCR; TCRdb stores in-frame clones only, minus some. This sample has 46,000 or so clones, with around 85% found just once. Material for sequencing was peripheral blood. Receptors originate from a woman of 80 years or more with COVID-19, enrolled during active disease. Both conserved end residues are part of each CDR3. A D gene is named only where the DNA matches it firmly. Size is stated for part of the rows, as once, few or many counts, or as a class when the clone is expanded.

TRBV27,TRBJ2-1,TRBD1,15,NA,CASSDWTGIYNEQFF,TGTGCCAGCAGTGACTGGACAGGTATCTACAATGAGCAGTTCTTC
TRBV11-3,TRBJ2-2,TRBD1,15,NA,CASSPRTGDTGELFF,TGTGCCAGCAGCCCACGGACAGGGGACACCGGGGAGCTGTTTTTT
TRBV5-5,TRBJ2-7,NA,13,NA,CASSFPQAYEQYF,TGTGCCAGCAGCTTCCCCCAGGCTTACGAGCAGTACTTC
TRBV5-1,TRBJ2-3,TRBD1,16,NA,CASSPGGRTSTDTQYF,TGCGCCAGCAGCCCAGGGGGCCGCACCAGCACAGATACGCAGTATTTT
TRBV6-5,TRBJ2-3,TRBD1,14,NA,CASFEQGGTDTQYF,TGTGCCAGCTTTGAGCAGGGGGGCACAGATACGCAGTATTTT
TRBV7-9,TRBJ2-3,TRBD2,17,NA,CASSPALAGGRTDTQYF,TGTGCCAGCAGCCCAGCCCTAGCGGGGGGACGCACAGATACGCAGTATTTT
TRBV27,TRBJ1-2,TRBD1,15,once,CASSLGTGLHYGYTF,TGTGCCAGCAGTTTAGGGACAGGGCTTCACTATGGCTACACCTTC
TRBV7-2,TRBJ1-6,TRBD1,15,NA,CASSFGQGALGPLHF,TGTGCCAGCAGCTTCGGGCAGGGGGCACTAGGTCCCCTCCACTTT
TRBV4-1,TRBJ1-4,TRBD1,17,NA,CASSPILLGQGYEKLFF,TGCGCCAGCAGCCCAATCCTCCTGGGACAGGGATATGAAAAACTGTTTTTT
TRBV12-3/TRBV12-4,TRBJ2-7,NA,12,once,CASSRTGYEQYF,TGTGCCAGCAGTCGGACTGGCTACGAGCAGTACTTC
TRBV28,TRBJ2-2,TRBD1,16,NA,CASSFGQGSNTGELFF,TGTGCCAGCAGTTTCGGACAGGGGTCGAACACCGGGGAGCTGTTTTTT
TRBV11-1,TRBJ2-1,TRBD1,16,NA,CASSVRTGLSYNEQFF,TGTGCCAGCAGCGTTAGGACAGGCCTCTCCTACAATGAGCAGTTCTTC
TRBV5-1,TRBJ2-2,TRBD1,16,NA,CASRAPGQGLAGELFF,TGCGCCAGCAGGGCACCGGGACAGGGTTTGGCCGGGGAGCTGTTTTTT
TRBV7-3,TRBJ2-4,TRBD2,16,NA,CASSPTSGGYKNIQYF,TGTGCCAGCAGCCCGACTAGCGGGGGGTACAAAAACATTCAGTACTTC
TRBV14,TRBJ2-1,NA,16,NA,CASSQDGLGHYNEQFF,TGTGCCAGCAGCCAAGACGGACTGGGACACTACAATGAGCAGTTCTTC
TRBV29-1,TRBJ2-3,TRBD1,13,NA,CSVEGQGTDTQYF,TGCAGCGTTGAAGGACAGGGGACAGATACGCAGTATTTT
TRBV7-9,TRBJ2-7,NA,13,few,CASSLAQGYEQYF,TGTGCCAGCAGCTTAGCACAGGGATACGAGCAGTACTTC
TRBV4-3,TRBJ2-7,NA,13,NA,CASSQVRAREQYF,TGCGCCAGCAGCCAAGTGCGAGCACGCGAGCAGTACTTC
TRBV19,TRBJ1-2,NA,14,NA,CASSIRGPNYGYTF,TGTGCCAGTAGTATACGGGGTCCGAACTATGGCTACACCTTC
TRBV11-2,TRBJ2-1,TRBD2,18,many,CASSSYTRTGGSYNEQFF,TGTGCCAGCAGCTCATACACTAGGACGGGGGGCTCCTACAATGAGCAGTTCTTC